This T cell receptor beta chain is from a study of T cell responses to AZD1222 COVID-19 vaccine (dated by TCRdb to the early 2020s). With respect to the entire study: AZD1222 recipients with second doses at about 4 weeks or about 12 weeks were pooled, because spike-specific TCR depth and breadth did not differ between schedules. TCR sequencing covered some 250 trial participants: 207 given two doses of AZD1222 and 26 given two doses of MenACWY control vaccine. Enrollment into the trials was organized by age into subgroups of 18-55, 56-69 and 70-plus years, and those subgroups contained roughly 160, 29 and 62 TCR-sequenced participants, respectively. Broader findings and caveats from the paper: Because no day 14 peak-response samples were available, repertoires were characterized only after the peak T cell response. Participants were mostly white British, with more females than males. The authors suggested clonal diversity may have been underestimated. The vaccine-associated CD4 TCRs covered the entire spike protein, and the dominant responses fell in regions 160-218 and 743-854. After two AZD1222 doses, both the breadth and the depth of spike-specific TCRs were significantly higher than at day 0 and than in MenACWY recipients. Reportedly, almost half of the unique spike-specific TCRs recognized epitopes lying outside the regions that are mutated in the B.1.351 and B.1.1.7 variants. In the small 56-69-year group, the increase in depth fell short of significance, most likely because of low power. Only six or seven AZD1222 recipients were SARS-CoV-2 seropositive at baseline, limiting conclusions about previously exposed vaccinees.

The time point label for this specimen denotes: baseline before first vaccination. Samples from vaccinated people were obtained from the UK trials COV001 and COV002, which included a single-blind randomized controlled phase 2/3 trial of AZD1222 (ChAdOx1 nCoV-19) in healthy adults. For TCRbeta chain sequencing, PBMC samples from trial participants were taken at day 0 and at day 28 after the second dose. CDR1 and CDR2 (SNHLY, FYNNEI) derive from the germline V gene. Counted from cysteine to phenylalanine, this CDR3 has 12 amino acids. Left in the record is the CDR3 DNA by itself, 36 bases read in frame from the first base. Ends trimmed: V by 6 bases, J by 12 bases; bases unmatched to a gene: 5. The CDR3 regions of human TCRbeta chains were subjected to immunosequencing. As for how the authors treated the data: TCRs in the repertoires were matched against a reference library of SARS-CoV-2-specific TCRs that had been generated with the MIRA antigen-specificity platform. Breadth was defined as the fraction of unique TCRs that were SARS-CoV-2-associated. Depth was defined as the fraction of total T cells that were SARS-CoV-2-associated. Using the MIRA data, each spike-specific TCR was assigned both to the spike region to which the TCR was reactive and to a CD4 or CD8 class. Log10-transformed breadth and depth values were compared by one-way ANOVA with Sidak's multiple comparisons tests. TCRdb mirrors the immuneACCESS table, restricted to in-frame sequences. Some clones are absent from its copies; in checked studies, under half trace to an unresolved V gene, and the reason for the others is unknown. D and trimming were read from the DNA, whereas the V and J calls and clone size are those reported in that table. The sample yields approximately 65,000 clones; 65% to 80% were counted once. The ten biggest clones cover roughly 13% of the sample.

Points on this clone: Its antigen has not been determined. No base quality information exists; no much larger clone differs at one position.

The sample in question was peripheral blood, obtained on day 0 of AZD1222 vaccination. The receptor chain draws on TRBV2 and TRBJ2-4; 10 central nucleotides agree with TRBD2. This TCR was sampled from an adult in good health. The CDR3 corresponds to CASRYLAGDQYF. The nucleotide sequence reads TGTGCCAGCAGATACCTAGCGGGGGATCAGTACTTC.